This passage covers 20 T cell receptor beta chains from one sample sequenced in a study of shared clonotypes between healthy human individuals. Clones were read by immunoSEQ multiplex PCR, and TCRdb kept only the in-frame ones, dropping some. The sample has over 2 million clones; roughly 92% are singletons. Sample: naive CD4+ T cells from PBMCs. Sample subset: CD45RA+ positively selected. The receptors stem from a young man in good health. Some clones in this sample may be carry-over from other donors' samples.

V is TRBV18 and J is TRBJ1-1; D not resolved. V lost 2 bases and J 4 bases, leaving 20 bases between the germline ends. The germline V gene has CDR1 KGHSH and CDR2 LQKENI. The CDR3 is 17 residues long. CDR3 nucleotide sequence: TGTGCCAGCTCACCATTTACGGGCGGGATGGAGAGCACTGAAGCTTTCTTT. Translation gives CASSPFTGGMESTEAFF.

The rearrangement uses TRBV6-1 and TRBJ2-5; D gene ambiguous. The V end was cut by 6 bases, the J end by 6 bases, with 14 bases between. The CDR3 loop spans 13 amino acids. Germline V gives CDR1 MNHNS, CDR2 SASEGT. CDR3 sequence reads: CASSGEAIQTQYF. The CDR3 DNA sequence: TGTGCCAGCAGCGGAGAGGCTATTCAGACCCAGTACTTC.

The CDR3 spells CASSPGPGRTFTDTQYF. The DNA for the CDR3 is TGTGCCAGCAGCCCAGGTCCGGGCCGAACCTTCACAGATACGCAGTATTTT. The rearrangement joins TRBV21-1 to TRBJ2-3. TRBV21-1 constitutes a pseudogene. This CDR3 is 17 amino acids long.

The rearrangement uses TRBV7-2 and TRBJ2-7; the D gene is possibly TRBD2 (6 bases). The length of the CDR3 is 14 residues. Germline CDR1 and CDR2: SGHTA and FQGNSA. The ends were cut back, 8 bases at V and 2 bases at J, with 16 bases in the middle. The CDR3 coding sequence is TGTGCCAGCGGGTCCCCAAGACTAGCCTACGAGCAGTACTTC. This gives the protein CASGSPRLAYEQYF.

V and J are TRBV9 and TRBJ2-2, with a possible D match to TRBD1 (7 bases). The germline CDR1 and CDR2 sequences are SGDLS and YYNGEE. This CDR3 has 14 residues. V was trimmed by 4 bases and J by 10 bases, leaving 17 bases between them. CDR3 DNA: TGTGCCAGCAGCCGCGAGACAGGGCGGGAGGAGCTGTTTTTT. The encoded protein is CASSRETGREELFF.

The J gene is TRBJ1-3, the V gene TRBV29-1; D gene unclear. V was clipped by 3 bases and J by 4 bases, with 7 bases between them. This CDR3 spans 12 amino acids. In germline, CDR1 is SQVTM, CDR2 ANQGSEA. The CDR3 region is CSVELFGNTIYF. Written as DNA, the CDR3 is TGCAGCGTTGAGTTGTTCGGAAACACCATATATTTT.

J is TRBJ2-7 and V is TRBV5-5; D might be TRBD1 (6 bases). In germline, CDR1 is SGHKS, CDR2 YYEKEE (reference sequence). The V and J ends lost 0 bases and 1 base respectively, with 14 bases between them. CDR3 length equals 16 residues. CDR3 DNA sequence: TGTGCCAGCAGCTTGGGGGTCCGGGACACGTCCTACGAGCAGTACTTC. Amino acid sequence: CASSLGVRDTSYEQYF.

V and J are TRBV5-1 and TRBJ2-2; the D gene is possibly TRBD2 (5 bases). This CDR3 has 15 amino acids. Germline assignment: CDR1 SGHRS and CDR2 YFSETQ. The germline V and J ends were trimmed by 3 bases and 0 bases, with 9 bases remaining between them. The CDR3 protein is CASSSERSNTGELFF. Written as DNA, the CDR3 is TGCGCCAGCAGCTCGGAGCGGTCGAACACCGGGGAGCTGTTTTTT.

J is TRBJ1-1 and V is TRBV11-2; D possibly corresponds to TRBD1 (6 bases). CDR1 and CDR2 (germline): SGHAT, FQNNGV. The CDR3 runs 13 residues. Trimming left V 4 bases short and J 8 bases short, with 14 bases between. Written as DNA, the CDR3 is TGTGCCAGCAGCTCAAGTCCGGGACAAGAAGCTTTCTTT. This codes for CASSSSPGQEAFF.

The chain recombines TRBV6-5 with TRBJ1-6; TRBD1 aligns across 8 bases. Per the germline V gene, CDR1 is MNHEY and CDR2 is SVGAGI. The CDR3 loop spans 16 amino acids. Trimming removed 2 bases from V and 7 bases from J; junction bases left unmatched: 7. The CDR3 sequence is CASSYTGQEANSPLHF. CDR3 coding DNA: TGTGCCAGCAGTTACACGGGACAGGAGGCAAATTCACCCCTCCACTTT.

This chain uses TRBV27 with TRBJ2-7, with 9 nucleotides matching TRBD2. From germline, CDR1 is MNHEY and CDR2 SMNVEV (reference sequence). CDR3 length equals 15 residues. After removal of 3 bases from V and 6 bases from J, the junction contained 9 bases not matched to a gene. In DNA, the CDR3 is TGTGCCAGCAGTTTGGGTAGCGGGAGATTGGGCGAGCAGTACTTC. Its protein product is CASSLGSGRLGEQYF.

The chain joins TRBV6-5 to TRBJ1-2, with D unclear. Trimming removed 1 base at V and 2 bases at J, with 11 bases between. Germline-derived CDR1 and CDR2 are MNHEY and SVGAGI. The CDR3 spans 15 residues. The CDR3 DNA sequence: TGTGCCAGCAGTTACTATAGAAGAACCAACTATGGCTACACCTTC. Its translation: CASSYYRRTNYGYTF.

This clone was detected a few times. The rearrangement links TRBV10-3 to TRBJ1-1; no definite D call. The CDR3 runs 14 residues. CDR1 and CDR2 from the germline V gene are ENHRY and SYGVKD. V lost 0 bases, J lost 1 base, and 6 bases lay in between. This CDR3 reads CAISESPGNTEAFF. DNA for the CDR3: TGTGCCATCAGTGAGTCGCCGGGGAACACTGAAGCTTTCTTT.

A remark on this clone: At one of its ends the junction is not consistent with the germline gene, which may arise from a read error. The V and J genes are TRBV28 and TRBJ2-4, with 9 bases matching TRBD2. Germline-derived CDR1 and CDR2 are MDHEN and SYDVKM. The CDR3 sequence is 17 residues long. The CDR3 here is CASRSRGGLAEKNIQYF. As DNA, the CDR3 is TGTGCCAGCAGATCGCGGGGGGGGTTGGCAGAAAAAAACATTCAATACTTC.

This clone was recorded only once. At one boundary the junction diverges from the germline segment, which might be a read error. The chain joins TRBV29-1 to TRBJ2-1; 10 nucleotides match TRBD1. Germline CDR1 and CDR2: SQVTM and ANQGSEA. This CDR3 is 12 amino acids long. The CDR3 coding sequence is TGCAGCGTCGAAGGGACAGGGGATGAGCAGTTCTTC. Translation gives CSVEGTGDEQFF.

The CDR3 DNA reads as TGTGCCAGCAGCTTACAGCCAAGACTAGGAAGTGAGCAGTTCTTC. Translating gives CASSLQPRLGSEQFF. V gene TRBV7-3 combines with J gene TRBJ2-1; D possibly corresponds to TRBD2 (6 bases). CDR1 and CDR2 from the germline V gene are SGHTA and FQGTGA. CDR3 size: 15 residues. V gave up 2 bases and J gave up 9 bases, with 17 bases separating them.

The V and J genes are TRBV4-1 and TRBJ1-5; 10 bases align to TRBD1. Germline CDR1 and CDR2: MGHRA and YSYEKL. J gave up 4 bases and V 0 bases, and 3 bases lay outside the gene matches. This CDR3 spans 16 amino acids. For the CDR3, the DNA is TGCGCCAGCAGCCAAGAATGGGACAGGGGAAATCAGCCCCAGCATTTT. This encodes CASSQEWDRGNQPQHF.

The DNA for the CDR3 is TGTGCCTGGAGTAGGGCAGGGACTGGAAACACCATATATTTT. It translates to CAWSRAGTGNTIYF. The rearrangement links TRBV30 to TRBJ1-3; TRBD1 might be the D (5 bases). The CDR3 has 14 amino acids. CDR1 is GTSNPN, CDR2 SVGIG, per germline (reference sequence). Trimming removed 2 bases at V and 2 bases at J, with 10 bases between.

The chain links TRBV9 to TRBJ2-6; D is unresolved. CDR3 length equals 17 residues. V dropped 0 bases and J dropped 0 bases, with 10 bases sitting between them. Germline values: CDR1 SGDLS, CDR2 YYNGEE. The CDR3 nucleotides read TGTGCCAGCAGCGTAGTGGGCTCGAGCTCTGGGGCCAACGTCCTGACTTTC. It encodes CASSVVGSSSGANVLTF.

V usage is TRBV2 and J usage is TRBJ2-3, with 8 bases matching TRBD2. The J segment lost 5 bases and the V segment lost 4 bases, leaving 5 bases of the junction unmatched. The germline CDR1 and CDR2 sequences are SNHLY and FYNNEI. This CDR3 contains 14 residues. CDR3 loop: CASSGAGGLDTQYF. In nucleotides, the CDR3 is TGTGCCAGCAGTGGGGCGGGAGGATTAGATACGCAGTATTTT.